This paragraph covers one T cell receptor (beta chain) sequence. This sample is part of a study of blood T cell repertoires in COVID-19. Looking at the study overall: T cells, B-cell-depleted T cells, or PBMCs supplied cDNA or gDNA.

The CDR3 totals 15 residues. Per the germline V gene, CDR1 is MNHEY and CDR2 is SVGAGI. Trimming cost V 6 bases and J 2 bases, with 17 bases left between them. This table comes from immunoSEQ multiplex PCR, and its TCRdb copy is limited to in-frame clones, with some not included. Of 90,000 to 110,000 clones in the sample, about 80% were seen once. The sample consisted of peripheral blood. This clonotype was sampled from a woman aged 70-85 years with acute or convalescent COVID-19. V and J are TRBV6-5 and TRBJ2-7; D perhaps matches TRBD2 (5 bases). The CDR3 reads CASRPIPGIPYEQYF. The CDR3 coding sequence is TGTGCCAGCAGGCCTATCCCCGGGATCCCCTACGAGCAGTACTTC.